This TCR beta chain derives from a study of shared clonotypes between healthy human individuals. TCRdb's copy holds only in-frame clones and misses some; the assay was immunoSEQ multiplex PCR. The sample lists about 770,000 clones; about two thirds were seen once. Trimming took off 0 bases at V and 1 base at J, with 9 bases between the two ends. The CDR3 runs 14 residues. Germline V gene data show CDR1 as SQVTM and CDR2 as ANQGSEA. The sample comprised memory CD4+ T cells sorted from blood. Regarding subset: CD45RA-negative fraction. The sequence derives from a woman in her thirties in good health. The chain couples TRBV29-1 to TRBJ2-5; the D gene is possibly TRBD1 (5 bases). The CDR3 region is CSVEESDSQETQYF. DNA of the CDR3: TGCAGCGTTGAAGAATCAGACAGCCAAGAGACCCAGTACTTC.